This T cell receptor (beta chain) was identified in a study of cytomegalovirus exposure and HLA in healthy donors. CDR1 and CDR2 from the germline V gene are MNHEY and SMNVEV (reference sequence). This CDR3 contains 16 residues. V was pared by 5 bases and J by 4 bases, with 10 bases of the junction left unmatched. Concerning this clone itself: The antigen is unknown.

Study-wide findings and caveats: The study found most TCR sequences rare, yet found some public TCRs in many donors. Over 150 TCR beta chains were listed as cytomegalovirus-associated. Evidence from a later analysis indicated that most CMV-associated TCR beta chains looked HLA-restricted. The classifier, whose performance was assessed in both the original and validation cohorts, reportedly diagnosed cytomegalovirus status with high specificity and sensitivity.

With 60 Vbeta and 13 Jbeta primers, the PCR was carried out. Using immunoSEQ multiplex PCR, the repertoire was profiled, and TCRdb retains in-frame clones only, with some absent. The sample includes about 89,000 clones, roughly four fifths of them seen just once. This clonotype was obtained from a man aged 25 to 40 in good health and CMV-seronegative. The sequencing input was PBMCs. The chain joins TRBV27 to TRBJ1-3; TRBD1 matches 8 bases. The DNA for the CDR3 is TGTGCCAGCAGTCCCCGGACAGGGCTCAGGGGAAACACCATATATTTT. It specifies CASSPRTGLRGNTIYF.